The clone carrying this T cell receptor (beta chain) was recorded a few times. The data originate from a study of blood T cell repertoires in COVID-19. Losses at the gene ends were 5 bases for V and 5 bases for J; bases not matched to a gene: 2. CDR3 size: 13 residues. TCRdb's table, derived via immunoSEQ multiplex PCR, lists solely in-frame clones and lacks some. The profile shows approximately 160,000 clones, approximately 82% of them singletons. Input material: peripheral blood. The genes are TRBV12-3 or TRBV12-4 and TRBJ1-5, with 8 bases that match TRBD1. The source is a man aged 65 to 85 who had recovered from COVID-19. For the CDR3, the DNA is TGTGCCAGCAGTAGGACAGGGTATCAGCCCCAGCATTTT. Translation gives CASSRTGYQPQHF.